A single sample gave rise to the 18 T cell receptor beta chains below, sequenced in a study of regulatory T cells in long-lasting Graves disease. iRepertoire HTBI primers and Arm-PCR of CDR3 regions built TCR beta libraries. TCRdb reanalysed the multiplex PCR reads using MiXCR and keeps one entry per CDR3 protein. Counted here are about 430,000 distinct CDR3 sequences, 15% occurring once; the ten biggest clones make up approximately 7.8%. Time point given: newly diagnosed GD, antithyroid drugs for less than 3 months. Construction of the TCR library relied on RNA isolated from PBMCs. These data also formed part of another study, on T cells in Graves' hyperthyroidism and ophthalmopathy.

Sequenced here: peripheral blood mononuclear cells (PBMCs), sampled at new diagnosis, from a patient treated with antithyroid drugs. The receptors originated from a woman between 35 and 50 years old with Graves disease.

This clonotype was seen many times. The chain employs TRBV6-2 or TRBV6-3 and TRBJ2-3; tentative D call: TRBD2 (6 bases). V was trimmed by 2 bases and J by 5 bases, leaving 14 bases between them. Germline V gene lookup returns CDR1 MNHEY and CDR2 SVGEGT. This CDR3 is 15 amino acids long. The DNA for the CDR3 is TGTGCCAGCAGTTACAGCGGAGGGCAATTAGATACGCAGTATTTT. Translating gives CASSYSGGQLDTQYF.

The table lists this clonotype with many counts. The chain carries TRBV12-3 or TRBV12-4 and TRBJ2-1; 9 bases are shared with TRBD2. V lost 7 bases to trimming and J lost 1 base; unmatched junction nucleotides: 8. The CDR3 extends over 16 amino acids. This CDR3 reads CASTDPGLASYNEQFF. Written as DNA, the CDR3 is TGTGCCAGCACCGATCCGGGACTAGCTTCCTACAATGAGCAGTTCTTC.

This clonotype showed up many times. V gene TRBV11-2 combines with J gene TRBJ2-1, with D tentatively TRBD1 or TRBD2 (6 bases each). Trimming pared 4 bases from V and 3 bases from J, leaving 16 bases between. Germline CDR1 and CDR2: SGHAT and FQNNGV. The CDR3 is 16 residues long. CDR3 bases: TGTGCCAGCAGCTCCGGAGGGGGAAAACGCTACAATGAGCAGTTCTTC. Translation gives CASSSGGGKRYNEQFF.

In its sample, this clonotype was seen many times. The junction shows a germline mismatch at one end, possibly a read error. The gene calls are TRBV2 and TRBJ1-5; 8 nucleotides line up with TRBD1. This CDR3 has 16 residues. From germline, CDR1 is SNHLY and CDR2 FYNNEI. CDR3 sequence: CASREGQGGGNQPQHF. Written as DNA, the CDR3 is TGTGCCAGCAGAGAAGGACAGGGCGGTGGCAATCAGCCCCAGCATTTT.

This chain uses TRBV4-3 with TRBJ2-3, with 9 bases that match TRBD2. In germline, CDR1 is LGHNA, CDR2 YSLEER. The CDR3 sequence is 15 residues long. Trimming removed 3 bases from V and 4 bases from J; junction bases left unmatched: 5. The CDR3 region is CASSQGLAQADTQYF. CDR3 DNA sequence: TGCGCCAGCAGCCAGGGACTAGCTCAAGCAGATACGCAGTATTTT.

Ten or more counts support this clonotype. The chain carries TRBV7-2 and TRBJ2-1; TRBD1 aligns across 9 bases. The CDR3 consists of 15 residues. Germline loops: CDR1 SGHTA, CDR2 FQGNSA. J was trimmed by 3 bases and V by 3 bases; bases with no gene match: 3. For the CDR3, the DNA is TGTGCCAGCAGCTTCCGGGACAGGGTCTACAATGAGCAGTTCTTC. Translating gives CASSFRDRVYNEQFF.

The table lists this clonotype with many counts. This chain uses TRBV28 with TRBJ2-3; maybe TRBD1 (5 bases). V shed 4 bases and J shed 2 bases, with 10 bases lying between them. CDR3 length: 14 amino acids. Per the germline V gene, CDR1 is MDHEN and CDR2 is SYDVKM. This CDR3 is CASSSPGATDTQYF. The CDR3, as DNA: TGTGCCAGCAGTTCCCCTGGGGCCACAGATACGCAGTATTTT.

The chain carries TRBV3-1 and TRBJ2-7, with 7 bases fitting TRBD1. CDR3 size: 15 residues. Per germline, CDR1 LGHDT and CDR2 YNNKEL (reference sequence). V shed 5 bases and J 4 bases; nucleotides not matched to a gene: 11. This CDR3 reads CASSRGQPGSYEQYF. In nucleotides, the CDR3 is TGTGCCAGCAGCAGGGGACAGCCGGGATCTTACGAGCAGTACTTC.

The chain is built from TRBV2 and TRBJ1-6; 9 bases are shared with TRBD1. The germline V gene encodes CDR1 SNHLY and CDR2 FYNNEI. The V gene end was trimmed by 6 bases and the J gene end by 9 bases; junction bases not matched to a gene: 12. This CDR3 is built from 16 residues. CDR3: CASSKDGQGFASPLHF. The CDR3 coding sequence is TGTGCCAGCAGCAAGGACGGACAGGGGTTTGCTTCACCCCTCCACTTT. Based on the CDR3 plus reference TRBV2 and TRBJ1-6, the full variable domain is EPEVTQTPSHQVTQMGQEVILRCVPISNHLYFYWYRQILGQKVEFLVSFYNNEISEKSEIFDDQFSVERPDGSNFTLKIRSTKLEDSAMYFCASSKDGQGFASPLHFGNGTRLTVT.

V is TRBV27 and J is TRBJ2-7; 7 bases align to TRBD2. The junction had 7 bases not matched to a gene; V was cut back by 5 bases and J by 0 bases. CDR3 size: 15 residues. Germline CDR1 and CDR2: MNHEY and SMNVEV (reference sequence). The CDR3 DNA reads as TGTGCCAGCAGTACCCGGGACTACGACTCCTACGAGCAGTACTTC. It encodes CASSTRDYDSYEQYF.

V and J are TRBV11-2 and TRBJ1-4, with a possible D match to TRBD1 (6 bases). Germline V CDR1 and CDR2: SGHAT, FQNNGV. V shed 5 bases and J shed 5 bases, with 12 bases lying between them. This CDR3 comprises 14 residues. CDR3 protein: CASSLIRGNEKLFF. CDR3 coding DNA: TGTGCCAGCAGCCTCATAAGGGGGAATGAAAAACTGTTTTTT.

The chain carries TRBV24-1 and TRBJ1-4; D gene ambiguous. V lost 9 bases and J 0 bases, leaving 7 bases between the germline ends. Looked up from germline, CDR1 is KGHDR and CDR2 is SFDVKD. This CDR3 comprises 13 residues. CDR3 amino acids: CATGDATNEKLFF. As DNA, the CDR3 is TGTGCCACCGGGGATGCAACTAATGAAAAACTGTTTTTT.

The V call is TRBV28, the J call TRBJ2-7, with D uncertain. V was shortened by 4 bases and J by 4 bases, with 17 bases between the two germline ends. In germline, CDR1 is MDHEN, CDR2 SYDVKM. The CDR3 runs 15 residues. Here the CDR3 reads CASSSFSLTSYEQYF. CDR3 sequence (DNA): TGTGCCAGCAGTTCCTTTTCATTAACCTCTTACGAGCAGTACTTC.

V is TRBV19 and J is TRBJ1-4; D remains ambiguous. Per germline, CDR1 LNHDA and CDR2 SQIVND (reference sequence). This CDR3 comprises 13 residues. Trimming shortened V by 6 bases and J by 7 bases, and 12 bases separated the two germline ends. The CDR3 spells CASRGPLLEKLFF. The CDR3, as DNA: TGTGCCAGTAGGGGCCCCCTGCTTGAAAAACTGTTTTTT.

The chain is built from TRBV6-1 and TRBJ2-6; D might be TRBD1 (6 bases). The V gene's germline CDR1 is MNHNS and CDR2 SASEGT. Trimming left V 9 bases short and J 0 bases short, with 9 bases between. CDR3 length: 14 residues. CDR3: CARQGSSGANVLTF. DNA for the CDR3: TGTGCCAGACAGGGCAGCTCTGGGGCCAACGTCCTGACTTTC.

The chain joins TRBV12-3 or TRBV12-4 to TRBJ2-1, with 9 bases fitting TRBD2. After removal of 6 bases from V and 10 bases from J, the junction contained 10 bases not matched to a gene. This CDR3 comprises 14 residues. CDR3: CASSPPRTSDEQFF. The CDR3 DNA sequence: TGTGCCAGCAGCCCCCCGCGGACTAGCGACGAGCAGTTCTTC.

This clonotype was counted ten times or more. V and J are TRBV27 and TRBJ2-7, with unresolved D. The CDR3 sequence is 14 residues long. The V and J ends lost 4 bases and 4 bases respectively, with 14 bases between them. Germline V gene lookup returns CDR1 MNHEY and CDR2 SMNVEV (reference sequence). This CDR3 reads CASSSLFRRYEQYF. The DNA for the CDR3 is TGTGCCAGCAGTTCCCTGTTCCGGCGGTACGAGCAGTACTTC.

This clonotype was observed many times. This chain joins TRBV20-1 and TRBJ1-1, with D tentatively TRBD1 (6 bases). This CDR3 region has 11 residues. Per germline, CDR1 DFQATT and CDR2 SNEGSKA (reference sequence). V gave up 4 bases and J gave up 9 bases, with 12 bases separating them. CDR3 nucleotides: TGCAGTGCTATACAGGGCGGGAAAGCTTTCTTT. Amino acids: CSAIQGGKAFF.